This entry features one TCR beta chain sequence. Germline assignment: CDR1 MNHNS and CDR2 SASEGT. J was trimmed by 7 bases and V by 4 bases; bases with no gene match: 12. The CDR3 is 16 residues long. This sample is drawn from a study of T cell changes during pregnancy in multiple sclerosis. Generated by immunoSEQ multiplex PCR, the TCRdb table keeps only in-frame clones and is missing some. The sample lists about 30,000 clones, around 89% occurring once. This sequence was found in a female donor in good health, enrolled as a control in a pregnancy study. The V call is TRBV6-1, the J call TRBJ2-1; 8 bases are a match to TRBD2. Sequenced here: CD4+ T cells from peripheral blood mononuclear cells, sampled in the first trimester of pregnancy. The CDR3 sequence is CASSVLPGLGGNEQFF. DNA for the CDR3: TGTGCCAGCAGTGTTCTCCCGGGACTAGGGGGGAATGAGCAGTTCTTC.